The clone carrying this T cell receptor beta chain was detected once. Patients of the Seattle cohort, enrolled during active infection, were followed longitudinally. This specimen belongs to a study of blood T cell repertoires in COVID-19. About the research overall: Sites across the United States, Italy and Spain contributed samples from acute and convalescent COVID-19. PBMCs, B-cell-depleted T cells, or T cells provided the cDNA or gDNA that made up the material.

Per the authors' pipeline: Counts of nucleated cells, estimated from reference gene primer amplification, were obtained. Assay: immunoSEQ multiplex PCR; the TCRdb copy retains only in-frame clones and omits some. For V, J and clone size, that table is used; D and trimming come from the DNA. The sample holds around 200,000 clones; 80% to 90% are singletons and the top ten take 10% to 11%. CDR1 is SGHTA, CDR2 FQGNSA, per germline. J lost 3 bases, V lost 5 bases, and 8 bases had no gene match. CDR3 length: 16 residues. The V call is TRBV7-2, the J call TRBJ2-7; 12 bases match TRBD2. The TCR originated in a woman in her sixties with COVID-19, enrolled during active disease. Sequenced: peripheral blood. The CDR3 nucleotides read TGTGCCAGCAGCCCAACTCGACTAGCGGGAGACTACGAGCAGTACTTC. Residues: CASSPTRLAGDYEQYF. The full variable domain, completed using reference TRBV7-2 and TRBJ2-7, is GAGVSQSPSNKVTEKGKDVELRCDPISGHTALYWYRQSLGQGLEFLIYFQGNSAPDKSGLPSDRFSAERTGGSVSTLTIQRTQQEDSAVYLCASSPTRLAGDYEQYFGPGTRLTVT.